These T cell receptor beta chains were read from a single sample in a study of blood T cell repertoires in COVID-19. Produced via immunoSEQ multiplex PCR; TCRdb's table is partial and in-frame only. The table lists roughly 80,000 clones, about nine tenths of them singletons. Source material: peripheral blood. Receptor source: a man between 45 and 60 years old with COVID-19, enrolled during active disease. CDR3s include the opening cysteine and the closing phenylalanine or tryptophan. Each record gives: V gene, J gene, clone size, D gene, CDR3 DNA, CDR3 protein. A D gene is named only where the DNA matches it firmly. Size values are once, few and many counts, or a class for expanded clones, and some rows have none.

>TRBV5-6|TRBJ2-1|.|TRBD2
TGTGCCAGCAGCTTGCGTAGCGGGAGGCTCAATGAGCAGTTCTTC
CASSLRSGRLNEQFF
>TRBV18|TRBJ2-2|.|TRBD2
TGTGCCAGCTCACCACAAGCGAGCGGGAGAAACACCGGGGAGCTGTTTTTT
CASSPQASGRNTGELFF
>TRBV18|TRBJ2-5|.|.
TGTGCCAGCTCACCACGAAGGGGACAAGAGACCCAGTACTTC
CASSPRRGQETQYF
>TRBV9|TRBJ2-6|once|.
TGTGCCAGCAGCGTAGGGGGGGAGGCTGGGGCCAACGTCCTGACTTTC
CASSVGGEAGANVLTF
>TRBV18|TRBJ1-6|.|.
TGTGCCAGCTCACCAGGGTCAGGTTCACCCCTCCACTTT
CASSPGSGSPLHF
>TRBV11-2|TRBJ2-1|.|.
TGTGCCAGCAGCTTAGCCACGAGCTCCTACAATGAGCAGTTCTTC
CASSLATSSYNEQFF
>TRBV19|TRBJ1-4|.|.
TGTGCCAGTAGTATAACGGCGGCCGCTCGGGAAAAACTGTTTTTT
CASSITAAAREKLFF
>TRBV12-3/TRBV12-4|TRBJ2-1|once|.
TGTGCCAGCAGTTTCGCCCAGGGTGAGCAGTTCTTC
CASSFAQGEQFF
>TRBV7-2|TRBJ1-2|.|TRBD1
TGTGCCAGCAGCTTTAAGGGACAGGGAGGGTATGGCTACACCTTC
CASSFKGQGGYGYTF
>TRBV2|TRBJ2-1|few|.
TGTGCCGGACGGGGGTACAATGAGCAGTTCTTC
CAGRGYNEQFF
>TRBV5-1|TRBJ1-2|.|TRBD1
TGCGCCAGCAGCTCCCAAGGAACCGGGACAGGGGATGGCTACACCTTC
CASSSQGTGTGDGYTF
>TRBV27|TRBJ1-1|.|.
TGTGCCAGTTCCTCCAGGGCGATGAACACTGAAGCTTTCTTT
CASSSRAMNTEAFF
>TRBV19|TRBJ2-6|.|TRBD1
TGTGCCAGTAAAGAGCGCCCCGGGACAGGGGGCGTCGGGGCCAACGTCCTGACTTTC
CASKERPGTGGVGANVLTF
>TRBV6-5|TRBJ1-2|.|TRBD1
TGTGCCAGCAGATTCTTAGGGGGCGTGTATGGCTACACCTTC
CASRFLGGVYGYTF
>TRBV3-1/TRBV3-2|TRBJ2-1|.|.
TGTGCCAGCAGCCGCCTTAGCCTCCTTTCGGCCAATGAGCAGTTCTTC
CASSRLSLLSANEQFF
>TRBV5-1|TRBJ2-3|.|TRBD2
TGCGCCAGCAGCTTGTTTCTAGCGGGTTCAGATACGCAGTATTTT
CASSLFLAGSDTQYF
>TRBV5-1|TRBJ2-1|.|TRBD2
TGCGCCAGCAGCTACAGGGAGAGAGCCGGGACTAGCGGAGACAGCTCCTACAATGAGCAGTTCTTC
CASSYRERAGTSGDSSYNEQFF
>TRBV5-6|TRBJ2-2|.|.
TGTGCCAGCAGCTTCGGTACTAGCACCGGGGAGCTGTTTTTT
CASSFGTSTGELFF
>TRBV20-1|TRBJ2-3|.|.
TGCAGTACGCAACGGGGAGATACGCAGTATTTT
CSTQRGDTQYF
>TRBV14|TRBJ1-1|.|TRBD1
TGTGCCAGCAGCCAACCCACAGGGGGTACCACTGAAGCTTTCTTT
CASSQPTGGTTEAFF
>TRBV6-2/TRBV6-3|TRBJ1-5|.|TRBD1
TGTGCCAGCAGCCTACAGGGGGGCAATCAGCCCCAGCATTTT
CASSLQGGNQPQHF
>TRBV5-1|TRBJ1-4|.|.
TGCGCCAGCTCCCGAGGGGGATCAACTAATGAAAAACTGTTTTTT
CASSRGGSTNEKLFF
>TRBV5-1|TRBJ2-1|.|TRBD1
TGCGCCAGCAGCTTGGTAGGCGGTCAGGGGGCGGGCGAGCAGTTCTTC
CASSLVGGQGAGEQFF
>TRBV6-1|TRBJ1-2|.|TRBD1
TGTGCCAGCAGTGAAGGTCTAGGGACAGGGGATCCCTATGGCTACACCTTC
CASSEGLGTGDPYGYTF
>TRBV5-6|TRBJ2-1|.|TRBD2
TGTGCCAGCAGCTTAGCGGGAGAGGATGAGCAGTTCTTC
CASSLAGEDEQFF
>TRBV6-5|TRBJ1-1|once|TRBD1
TGTGCCAGCAGTAATCGAGACAGGGAGACTGAAGCTTTCTTT
CASSNRDRETEAFF
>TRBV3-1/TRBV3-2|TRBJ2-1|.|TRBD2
TGTGCCAGCAGCCAAGAAGGGGTTCTAGGAGGGAGGGCCAAGAATGAGCAGTTCTTC
CASSQEGVLGGRAKNEQFF
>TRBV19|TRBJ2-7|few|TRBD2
TGTGCCAGGACTAGCGGGAGCTCCTACGAGCAGTACTTC
CARTSGSSYEQYF
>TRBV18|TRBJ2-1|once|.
TGTGCCAGCTCACCACCGAACGAGGATGAGCAGTTCTTC
CASSPPNEDEQFF
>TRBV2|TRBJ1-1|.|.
TGTGCCAGCAGATTTGGAGGTGATAACACTGAAGCTTTCTTT
CASRFGGDNTEAFF
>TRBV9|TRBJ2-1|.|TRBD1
TGTGCCAGCAGCTCCCGACAGGGCCATGAGCAGTTCTTC
CASSSRQGHEQFF
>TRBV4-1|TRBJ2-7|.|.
TGCGCCAGTCGCGGGGCCCCCTCCTACGAGCAGTACTTC
CASRGAPSYEQYF
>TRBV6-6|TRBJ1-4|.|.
TGTGCCAGCAGTTACGCGCCGACAACTAATGAAAAACTGTTTTTT
CASSYAPTTNEKLFF
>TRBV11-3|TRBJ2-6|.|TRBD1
TGTGCCAGCAGCCGGGACAGGGACGTCCTGACTTTC
CASSRDRDVLTF
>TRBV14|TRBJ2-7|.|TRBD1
TGTGCCAGCAGCCAGACAGGGTACGAGCAGTACTTC
CASSQTGYEQYF
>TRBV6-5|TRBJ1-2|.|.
TGTGCCAGCAGTTACTCGCGATCCCCCTCTGGCTACACCTTC
CASSYSRSPSGYTF
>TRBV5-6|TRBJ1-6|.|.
TGTGCCAGCAGCTCGGGTCTGGCTAATTCACCCCTCCACTTT
CASSSGLANSPLHF
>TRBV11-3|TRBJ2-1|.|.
TGTGCCAGCAGCTTAGATGGACAGAGCGGAAACAATGAGCAGTTCTTC
CASSLDGQSGNNEQFF
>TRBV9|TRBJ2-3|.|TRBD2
TGTGCCAGCAGCGTAGCGGGTCTTCAGAGCGGGAGGGGCACAGATACGCAGTATTTT
CASSVAGLQSGRGTDTQYF
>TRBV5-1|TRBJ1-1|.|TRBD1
TGCGCCAGCAGCCTGGGACAGGGCGAGGAGACTGAAGCTTTCTTT
CASSLGQGEETEAFF
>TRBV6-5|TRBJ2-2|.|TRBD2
TGTGCCAGCAGAAGCGGGACTTACACCGGGGAGCTGTTTTTT
CASRSGTYTGELFF
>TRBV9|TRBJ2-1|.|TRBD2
TGTGCCAGCAGCGTAGAAGCGGGAGGGCCCAATGAGCAGTTCTTC
CASSVEAGGPNEQFF
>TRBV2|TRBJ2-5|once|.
TGTGCCAGCAGGGCAGACAGATGGCTAGAGACCCAGTACTTC
CASRADRWLETQYF
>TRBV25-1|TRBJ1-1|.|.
TGTGCCAGCAGCCTCGACGGGGGGGGAAACACTGAAGCTTTCTTT
CASSLDGGGNTEAFF
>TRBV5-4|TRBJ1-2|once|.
TGTGCCAGCAGCCGCAGGGCCCCTAACTATGGCTACACCTTC
CASSRRAPNYGYTF
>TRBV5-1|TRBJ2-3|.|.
TGCGCCAGCAGCTTGAACATCCCAACCCTCACAGATACGCAGTATTTT
CASSLNIPTLTDTQYF
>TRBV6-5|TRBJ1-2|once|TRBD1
TGTGCCAGCAGTCGTGGAGGCAGGGGGGACTATGGCTACACCTTC
CASSRGGRGDYGYTF
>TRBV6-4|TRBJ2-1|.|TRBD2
TGTGCCAGCAGTGCAACCGGTGGGACTAGCTCCTACAATGAGCAGTTCTTC
CASSATGGTSSYNEQFF
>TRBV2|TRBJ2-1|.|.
TGTGCCAGCAGTGAAGGGAGAGTTAGCAATGAGCAGTTCTTC
CASSEGRVSNEQFF
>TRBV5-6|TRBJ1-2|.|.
TGTGCCAGCAGCTTGTTGCGGACATCGAACTATGGCTACACCTTC
CASSLLRTSNYGYTF
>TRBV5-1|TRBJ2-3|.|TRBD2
TGCGCCAGCAGCTTAACTAGCGGGAGTCTTGCGGATACGCAGTATTTT
CASSLTSGSLADTQYF
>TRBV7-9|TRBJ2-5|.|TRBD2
TGTGTCTCCAAGCGGGGGAGGGAGACCCAGTACTTC
CVSKRGRETQYF
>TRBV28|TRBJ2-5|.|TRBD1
TGTGCCAGCACCTCAGGGGGACAAGAGACCCAGTACTTC
CASTSGGQETQYF
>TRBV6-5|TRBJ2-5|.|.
TGTGCCAGCAGATCCCAGGGATACAAACAAGAGACCCAGTACTTC
CASRSQGYKQETQYF
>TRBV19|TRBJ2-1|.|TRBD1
TGTGCCAGTAGTATAGAGGGCGGGACAGGGGGTGGTGAGCAGTTCTTC
CASSIEGGTGGGEQFF
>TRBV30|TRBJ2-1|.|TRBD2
TGTGCCTGGGTTGAGCTAGCGGCCTACAATGAGCAGTTCTTC
CAWVELAAYNEQFF
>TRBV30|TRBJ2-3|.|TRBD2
TGTGCCTGCGCCCTACTAGCGGGGATCACAGATACGCAGTATTTT
CACALLAGITDTQYF